Listed below are T cell receptor beta chains from one sample, sequenced in a study of blood T cells in healthy people across ages. Each CDR3 protein gets one entry after TCRdb re-called the 5' RACE reads with MiXCR. The top ten clones hold just under 9.5% of a sample with roughly 800,000 distinct CDR3 sequences, approximately 25% of them seen once. This sample also appeared in a second study, on T cells of mothers and their children.

The sequencing input was blood. These TCRs come from a boy younger than 18 in good health. CDR3s leave out the opening cysteine and the closing phenylalanine or tryptophan. Each record gives: V gene, clone size, J gene, CDR3 protein. The listing skips clone size in some rows; elsewhere it reads once, few, many or a size class.

>TRBV6-2/TRBV6-3|few|NA
ASSYGGTLYEQY
>TRBV10-3|few|NA
AISEGQGVYNEQF
>TRBV7-2|few|NA
ASSLAEGYEQY
>TRBV5-1|few|TRBJ2-2
ASISPVGGELF
>TRBV2|few|TRBJ2-1
ASSPGQRFNEQF
>TRBV5-5|few|TRBJ2-7
ASSSAEIWYEQY
>TRBV7-2|NA|TRBJ1-4
ASSLGTGIYEKLF
>TRBV29-1|NA|TRBJ2-6
SARISGANVLT
>TRBV3-1|few|TRBJ2-5
ASSQGETNQETQY
>TRBV20-1|few|TRBJ1-1
SARDLVNTEAF
>TRBV7-2|NA|NA
ASSLQQESYEQY
>TRBV5-1|NA|TRBJ2-5
ASSLRLAGEQETQC
>TRBV3-1|NA|TRBJ2-1
ASSQVNEGGKDEQF
>TRBV3-1|few|TRBJ2-1
ASSRSSGTSLGGPYNEQF
>TRBV28|few|TRBJ1-1
ASSSGDMNTEAF
>TRBV29-1|NA|TRBJ2-3
SVASGTDTQY
>TRBV7-2|few|TRBJ2-5
ASSLATGRGETQY
>TRBV11-2|few|TRBJ2-1
ASSSQLAGGYNEQF
>TRBV28|NA|TRBJ2-2
ASSFSGANTGELF
>TRBV5-6|few|TRBJ1-4
ASSLAASPGNEKLF
>TRBV6-4|few|TRBJ1-5
ASSDSKLGSNQPQH
>TRBV28|NA|NA
ASTHRRLAGVYEQY
>TRBV5-5|NA|TRBJ1-2
ASHIEDSYT
>TRBV4-3|few|TRBJ2-5
ASSQGDLGQETQY
>TRBV7-8|NA|TRBJ2-7
ASSLSGFKSEQY
>TRBV4-3|NA|TRBJ1-5
ASSQWSGGHQPQH
>TRBV2|many|TRBJ1-2
ASNHRGRDYGYT
>TRBV4-1|few|TRBJ2-3
ASSKTSGHTDTQY
>TRBV5-8|NA|TRBJ2-5
AHGYGNPLETQY
>TRBV24-1|few|TRBJ2-5
ATSDSPSRETQY
>TRBV4-3|NA|TRBJ1-1
ASSQDRLAVGAF
>TRBV4-1|NA|NA
ASSQVDRGAVHEQY
>TRBV7-2|NA|TRBJ1-1
ASSANIRVNTEAF
>TRBV7-8|NA|TRBJ1-1
ASSLGRVGTTEAF
>TRBV7-9|NA|TRBJ1-2
ANTFGSRDRNYGYT
>TRBV12-3/TRBV12-4|NA|TRBJ1-2
ASSFSPAYYGYT
>TRBV6-4|NA|TRBJ1-2
ASSDSVQGKST
>TRBV28|few|TRBJ2-4
ASSFDTGKNIQY
>TRBV9|few|TRBJ2-3
ASSVVGELATDTQY
>TRBV6-4|many|TRBJ2-3
ASSDSTSGSTDTQY
>TRBV7-2|few|TRBJ2-7
ASSLGLGTVYEQY
>TRBV5-1|few|TRBJ2-1
ASSRGASGGDEQF
>TRBV13|NA|TRBJ2-3
ASSLVVGFTDTQY
>TRBV24-1|few|TRBJ1-4
ATSDPPWEKLF
>TRBV20-1|NA|TRBJ2-7
SAVLGGPSSYEQY